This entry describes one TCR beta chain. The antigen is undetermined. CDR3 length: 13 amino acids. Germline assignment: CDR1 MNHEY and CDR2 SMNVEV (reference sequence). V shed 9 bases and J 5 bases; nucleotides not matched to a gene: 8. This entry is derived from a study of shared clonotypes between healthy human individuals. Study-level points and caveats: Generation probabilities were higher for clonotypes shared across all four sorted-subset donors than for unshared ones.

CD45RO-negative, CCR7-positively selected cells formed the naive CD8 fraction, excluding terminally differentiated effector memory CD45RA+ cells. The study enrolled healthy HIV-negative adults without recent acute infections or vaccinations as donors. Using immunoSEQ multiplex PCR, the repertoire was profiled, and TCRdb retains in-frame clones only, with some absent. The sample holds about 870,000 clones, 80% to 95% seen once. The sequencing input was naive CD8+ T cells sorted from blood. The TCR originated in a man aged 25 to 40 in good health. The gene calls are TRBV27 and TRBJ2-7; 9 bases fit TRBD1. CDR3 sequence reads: CARITGTGNEQYF. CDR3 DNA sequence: TGTGCCAGGATAACCGGGACAGGGAACGAGCAGTACTTC.